This T cell receptor beta chain originates from a study of blood T cell repertoires in COVID-19. The germline V gene has CDR1 SGHTA and CDR2 FQGTGA. Deletions cut 1 base from V and 0 bases from J, with 7 bases between. The CDR3 runs to 14 residues. Some clones are missing from TCRdb's copy, which holds only in-frame ones; the method was immunoSEQ multiplex PCR. Seen here are approximately 290,000 clones, roughly 91% observed once, and the top ten hold 0.75% to 0.9%. Sequenced sample: peripheral blood. The TCR was taken from a man between 25 and 39 years old with acute or convalescent COVID-19. V and J are TRBV7-3 and TRBJ2-7; D gene unclear. CDR3 sequence reads: CASSLNGPSYEQYF. Here the CDR3 DNA reads TGTGCCAGCAGCTTAAATGGCCCCTCCTACGAGCAGTACTTC.